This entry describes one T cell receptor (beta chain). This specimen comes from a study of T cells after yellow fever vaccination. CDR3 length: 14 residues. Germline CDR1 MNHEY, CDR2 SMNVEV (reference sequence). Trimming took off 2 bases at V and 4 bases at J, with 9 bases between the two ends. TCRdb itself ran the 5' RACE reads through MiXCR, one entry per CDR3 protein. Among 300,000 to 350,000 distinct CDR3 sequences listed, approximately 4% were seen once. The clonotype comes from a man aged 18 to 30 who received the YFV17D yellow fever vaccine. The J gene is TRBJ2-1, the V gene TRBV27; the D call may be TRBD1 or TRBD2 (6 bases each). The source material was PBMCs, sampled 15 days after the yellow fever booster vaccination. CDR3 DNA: TGTGCCAGCAGTTTAGGGGGGCCGTACAATGAGCAGTTCTTC. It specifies CASSLGGPYNEQFF.